This paragraph reports one T cell receptor beta chain. The antigen is not known. This record comes from a study of OX40 agonist ivuxolimab in advanced cancers. As for the study in general: Among those treated, three patients had partial responses, one with hepatocellular carcinoma and two with cutaneous melanoma. General observations from the study: Some of the nonresponding patients also showed low levels of normalized T-cell clonal expansion.

Blood was sampled at baseline, cycle 4 day 1, and cycle 7 day 1. Germline V gene data show CDR1 as ENHRY and CDR2 as SYGVKD. The CDR3 has 14 residues. V was trimmed by 3 bases and J by 2 bases, leaving 11 bases between them. Sequencing was performed with immunoSEQ multiplex PCR; in TCRdb, only in-frame clones are kept and a portion is missing. The profile shows some 62,000 clones, about 90% of them singletons. The chain employs TRBV10-3 and TRBJ2-7, with D possibly being TRBD2 (5 bases). This receptor was obtained from an adult with an advanced solid tumor such as melanoma, head and neck, liver or kidney cancer. The sample in question was CD4+ or CD8+ T cells sorted from blood, obtained in a trial of the OX40 agonist ivuxolimab. The CDR3 coding sequence is TGTGCCATCAGTGATCGCATCGGGACCTACGAGCAGTACTTC. Amino acids: CAISDRIGTYEQYF.